This record looks at one T cell receptor beta chain sequence and its context. This sample is drawn from a study of radiotherapy plus CTLA-4 blockade in lung cancer. Some clones are missing from TCRdb's copy, which holds only in-frame ones; the method was immunoSEQ multiplex PCR. The sample shows about 97,000 clones, 65% to 85% of them seen only once. The germline V and J ends were trimmed by 2 bases and 0 bases, with 9 bases remaining between them. CDR3 size: 14 residues. Germline CDR1 reads SQVTM; CDR2 reads ANQGSEA. This specimen consisted of peripheral blood, obtained from a patient treated with radiotherapy plus ipilimumab. This sequence originates from a human donor with non-small cell lung cancer who had a partial response to radiotherapy plus ipilimumab. Some clones in this sample may be carry-over from other donors' samples. This chain links TRBV29-1 with TRBJ2-3; D is unresolved. The CDR3 nucleotides read TGCAGCGTTGAAACCGGTTCTAGCACAGATACGCAGTATTTT. Protein sequence: CSVETGSSTDTQYF.